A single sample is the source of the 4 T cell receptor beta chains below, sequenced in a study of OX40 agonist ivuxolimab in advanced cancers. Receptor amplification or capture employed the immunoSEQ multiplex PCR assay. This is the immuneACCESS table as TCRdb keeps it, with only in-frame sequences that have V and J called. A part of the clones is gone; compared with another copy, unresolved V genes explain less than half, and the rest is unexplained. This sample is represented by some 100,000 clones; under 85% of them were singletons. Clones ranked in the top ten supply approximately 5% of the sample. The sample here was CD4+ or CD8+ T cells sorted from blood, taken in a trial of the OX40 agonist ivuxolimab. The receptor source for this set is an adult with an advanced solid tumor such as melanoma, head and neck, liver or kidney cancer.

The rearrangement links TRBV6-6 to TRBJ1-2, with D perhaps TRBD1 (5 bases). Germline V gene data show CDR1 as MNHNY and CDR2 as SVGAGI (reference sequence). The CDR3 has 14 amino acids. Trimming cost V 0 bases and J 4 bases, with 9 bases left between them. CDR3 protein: CASSYSAGTYGYTF. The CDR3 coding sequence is TGTGCCAGCAGTTACTCGGCAGGGACCTATGGCTACACCTTC.

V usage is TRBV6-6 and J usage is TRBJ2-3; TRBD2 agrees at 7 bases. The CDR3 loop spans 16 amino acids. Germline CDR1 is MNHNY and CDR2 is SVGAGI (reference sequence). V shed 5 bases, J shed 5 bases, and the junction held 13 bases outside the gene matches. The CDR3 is CASSPPGSGAEDTQYF. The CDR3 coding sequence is TGTGCCAGCAGTCCCCCGGGGAGCGGGGCGGAAGATACGCAGTATTTT.

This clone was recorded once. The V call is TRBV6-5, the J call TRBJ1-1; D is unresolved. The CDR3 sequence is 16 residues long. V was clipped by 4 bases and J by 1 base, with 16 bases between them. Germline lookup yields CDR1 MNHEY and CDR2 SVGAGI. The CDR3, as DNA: TGTGCCAGCAGTTCCTTAGGACCGACTTCGAACACTGAAGCTTTCTTT. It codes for CASSSLGPTSNTEAFF.

The CDR3 DNA reads as TGTGCCAGCAGTCTTGGACAGGCGGCTAACACCGGGGAGCTGTTTTTT. Its translation is CASSLGQAANTGELFF. V and J are TRBV5-6 and TRBJ2-2, with 7 nucleotides matching TRBD1. Trimming removed 5 bases from V and 2 bases from J; junction bases left unmatched: 9. Germline V gives CDR1 SGHDT, CDR2 YYEEEE. CDR3 length equals 16 residues.